One sample yielded the 29 T cell receptor beta chains listed below, sequenced in a study of CD8+CD57+ T cells in acquired aplastic anemia. Investigators profiled TCR beta VDJ and CDR3 from genomic DNA template. TCRdb reprocessed the reads via MiXCR and lists one record per CDR3 protein. The data hold roughly 160,000 distinct CDR3 sequences, with 63% observed a single time. Sequenced material: sorted CD4+, CD8+, or CD8+CD57+ T cells (not recorded which) from PBMCs. These receptors were obtained from a human donor in good health.

The rearrangement joins TRBV7-3 to TRBJ2-3; D may be TRBD1 or TRBD2 (6 bases each). The CDR3 length is 15 residues. The germline gives CDR1 SGHTA, CDR2 FQGTGA. The V and J ends lost 5 bases and 5 bases respectively, with 17 bases between them. The CDR3 sequence is CASSPGWGAGDTQYF. The CDR3 coding sequence is TGTGCCAGCAGCCCCGGGTGGGGGGCTGGAGATACGCAGTATTTT.

The chain combines TRBV20-1 with TRBJ1-2; D gene unclear. Trimming stripped 1 base from V and 5 bases from J, with 5 bases between. The CDR3 totals 11 residues. Germline V gene lookup returns CDR1 DFQATT and CDR2 SNEGSKA (reference sequence). CDR3 DNA sequence: TGCAGTGCTAGAGCTGGGTATGGCTACACCTTC. Residues: CSARAGYGYTF.

This clonotype was observed a single time. The genes are TRBV19 and TRBJ1-5; D gene unclear. Trimming removed 1 base at V and 4 bases at J, with 14 bases between. Germline CDR1 LNHDA, CDR2 SQIVND (reference sequence). This CDR3 is 16 amino acids long. CDR3 sequence reads: CASSIGGRVRNQPQHF. The CDR3 DNA sequence: TGTGCCAGTAGTATAGGAGGACGGGTTCGTAATCAGCCCCAGCATTTT.

This clonotype was counted only a few times. The chain has TRBV24-1 and TRBJ1-5; 8 nucleotides match TRBD1. This CDR3 region has 15 residues. The trim removed 11 bases at V and 3 bases at J, leaving 11 bases unmatched. Germline V CDR1 and CDR2: KGHDR, SFDVKD. The CDR3 loop is CASSPLDRANQPQHF. The CDR3 DNA follows: TGTGCCAGCAGCCCCCTGGACAGGGCCAATCAGCCCCAGCATTTT.

The chain employs TRBV5-1 and TRBJ2-5; tentative D call: TRBD1 (5 bases). The V gene's germline CDR1 is SGHRS and CDR2 YFSETQ. Trimming removed 0 bases at V and 1 base at J, with 10 bases between. The CDR3 has 15 residues. In nucleotides, the CDR3 is TGCGCCAGCAGCTTGGCCGGGCAGGGCCAAGAGACCCAGTACTTC. Translated: CASSLAGQGQETQYF.

This clonotype was counted at least ten times. The V gene is TRBV30, the J gene TRBJ2-2; no definite D call. V gave up 5 bases and J gave up 5 bases, with 3 bases separating them. In germline, CDR1 is GTSNPN, CDR2 SVGIG (reference sequence). The length of the CDR3 is 10 residues. The CDR3 DNA follows: TGTGCCTGGGGGACCGGGGAGCTGTTTTTT. It specifies CAWGTGELFF.

The chain carries TRBV19 and TRBJ1-2, with D possibly being TRBD1 (5 bases). Germline V gives CDR1 LNHDA, CDR2 SQIVND (reference sequence). V dropped 3 bases and J dropped 12 bases, with 11 bases sitting between them. The CDR3 spans 11 residues. CDR3 in DNA: TGTGCCAGTAGTATCGGGGGGGTAAACACCTTC. Amino acids: CASSIGGVNTF.

The chain recombines TRBV15 with TRBJ2-5; 9 bases are a match to TRBD1. J was trimmed by 3 bases and V by 5 bases; bases with no gene match: 10. Germline-derived CDR1 and CDR2 are LNHNV and YYDKDF (reference sequence). This CDR3 region has 16 residues. DNA of the CDR3: TGTGCCACCAGCGCCGAAATACAGGGGGCAAAAGAGACCCAGTACTTC. It is translated as CATSAEIQGAKETQYF.

A remark on this clonotype: This sequence may be a read error, since a much larger clone differs from it by one base. The CDR3 ends on some other residue instead of the conserved phenylalanine or tryptophan, so this is likely a read error. V and J are TRBV5-6 and TRBJ2-1; D may correspond to TRBD1 or TRBD2 (5 bases each). Between the trimmed V and J ends, which lost 3 bases and 0 bases, there was a span of 13 bases. Germline CDR1 SGHDT, CDR2 YYEEEE. This CDR3 comprises 16 residues. CDR3: CASSSFRGRSYNEQFS. DNA for the CDR3: TGTGCCAGCAGCTCCTTTAGGGGACGCTCCTACAATGAGCAGTTCTCC.

The V call is TRBV7-3, the J call TRBJ2-7, with TRBD2 matching 7 bases. Unmatched junction bases numbered 10, after V lost 5 bases and J lost 6 bases. The CDR3 is 14 residues long. Germline CDR1 is SGHTA and CDR2 is FQGTGA. The CDR3 DNA reads TGTGCCAGCAGCACAGGACTAGAATCGGCCGAGCAGTACTTC. Its translation: CASSTGLESAEQYF. Full variable domain (remainder filled in from reference TRBV7-3 and TRBJ2-7): GAGVSQTPSNKVTEKGKYVELRCDPISGHTALYWYRQSLGQGPEFLIYFQGTGAADDSGLPNDRFFAVRPEGSVSTLKIQRTERGDSAVYLCASSTGLESAEQYFGPGTRLTVT.

The chain is built from TRBV29-1 and TRBJ1-2; D is perhaps TRBD1 (5 bases). The CDR3 length is 14 residues. The V gene lost 4 bases and the J gene lost 1 base, with 13 bases spanning the gap. Germline CDR1 is SQVTM and CDR2 is ANQGSEA. CDR3: CSVARDGSNYGYTF. CDR3 bases: TGCAGCGTTGCAAGGGACGGAAGTAACTATGGCTACACCTTC. The variable domain in full, completed from reference TRBV29-1 and TRBJ1-2, reads SAVISQKPSRDICQRGTSLTIQCQVDSQVTMMFWYRQQPGQSLTLIATANQGSEATYESGFVIDKFPISRPNLTFSTLTVSNMSPEDSSIYLCSVARDGSNYGYTFGSGTRLTVV.

This clonotype was recorded at least ten times. The chain combines TRBV6-2 or TRBV6-3 with TRBJ2-7; maybe TRBD1 (6 bases). The CDR3 has 13 residues. The V end was cut by 7 bases, the J end by 4 bases, with 14 bases between. CDR1 and CDR2 from the germline V gene are MNHEY and SVGEGT. CDR3 sequence: CASTYHTGYEQYF. The DNA for the CDR3 is TGTGCCAGCACTTATCATACAGGGTACGAGCAGTACTTC.

DNA for the CDR3: TGTGCCAGCAGTGAAGGTTTTGTCTCCGGGGAGCTGTTTTTT. As protein: CASSEGFVSGELFF. V usage is TRBV25-1 and J usage is TRBJ2-2; no clear D gene. Germline CDR1 is MGHDK and CDR2 is SYGVNS. Trimming shortened V by 2 bases and J by 6 bases, and 10 bases separated the two germline ends. This CDR3 has 14 residues.

The chain recombines TRBV7-9 with TRBJ2-2; weak D call: TRBD2 (7 bases). Germline V CDR1 and CDR2: SEHNR, FQNEAQ (reference sequence). V lost 4 bases, J lost 2 bases, and 14 bases lay in between. This CDR3 is built from 16 residues. CDR3 DNA: TGTGCCAGCAGCTGGCCCCGGGGGGCCAACACCGGGGAGCTGTTTTTT. Protein sequence: CASSWPRGANTGELFF.

There are a few counts of this clonotype. This sequence joins TRBV20-1 and TRBJ2-5; D is perhaps TRBD1 (6 bases). Per the germline V gene, CDR1 is DFQATT and CDR2 is SNEGSKA (reference sequence). V was pared by 4 bases and J by 2 bases, with 14 bases between. This CDR3 has 14 residues. For the CDR3, the DNA is TGCAGTGCTAAAAGACAGGCCTCACAAGAGACCCAGTACTTC. This codes for CSAKRQASQETQYF.

The chain is built from TRBV20-1 and TRBJ1-1, with 7 bases matching TRBD1. CDR1 DFQATT and CDR2 SNEGSKA come from the germline V gene (reference sequence). The CDR3 length is 14 residues. V shed 3 bases and J 1 base; nucleotides not matched to a gene: 5. CDR3 DNA: TGCAGTGCTAGCAAGACAGGGCCGAACACTGAAGCTTTCTTT. Translated: CSASKTGPNTEAFF.

Comment on this clonotype: One junction end does not reproduce the germline sequence, and a read error may be involved. The CDR3 DNA reads as TGTGCCACCAGCAGAACTCCGGGCGAGACCCAGTACTTC. Translating it yields CATSRTPGETQYF. The rearrangement uses TRBV4-1 and TRBJ2-5; D call uncertain. Germline CDR1 is MGHRA and CDR2 is YSYEKL. The CDR3 has 13 residues.

The gene calls are TRBV7-2 and TRBJ1-1, with unresolved D. CDR1 SGHTA and CDR2 FQGNSA come from the germline V gene. V shed 1 base and J shed 3 bases, with 12 bases lying between them. The CDR3 loop spans 15 amino acids. The CDR3 protein is CASSLEITRDTEAFF. Here the CDR3 DNA reads TGTGCCAGCAGCTTAGAGATAACAAGGGACACTGAAGCTTTCTTT. Based on the CDR3 plus reference TRBV7-2 and TRBJ1-1, the full variable domain is GAGVSQSPSNKVTEKGKDVELRCDPISGHTALYWYRQSLGQGLEFLIYFQGNSAPDKSGLPSDRFSAERTGGSVSTLTIQRTQQEDSAVYLCASSLEITRDTEAFFGQGTRLTVV.

This clonotype was seen many times. The CDR3: CATSRRDLQETQYF. The CDR3 DNA is TGTGCCACCAGCAGAAGGGACCTCCAAGAGACCCAGTACTTC. The rearrangement links TRBV15 to TRBJ2-5, with D tentatively TRBD1 or TRBD2 (5 bases each). V lost 2 bases to trimming and J lost 1 base, with 8 bases between them. This CDR3 has 14 amino acids. Germline assignment: CDR1 LNHNV and CDR2 YYDKDF (reference sequence). Combining the CDR3 with reference TRBV15 and TRBJ2-5 gives the whole variable domain DAMVIQNPRYQVTQFGKPVTLSCSQTLNHNVMYWYQQKSSQAPKLLFHYYDKDFNNEADTPDNFQSRRPNTSFCFLDIRSPGLGDTAMYLCATSRRDLQETQYFGPGTRLLVL.

This chain uses TRBV10-1 with TRBJ1-1; D not certain. Trimming took off 3 bases at V and 7 bases at J, with 9 bases between the two ends. CDR3 length: 12 amino acids. Germline V gives CDR1 WNHNN, CDR2 SYGVQD (reference sequence). The CDR3 coding sequence is TGCGCCAGCAGTGAATCTACGGGTGAAGCTTTCTTT. Residues: CASSESTGEAFF.

The chain carries TRBV7-2 and TRBJ2-1; D is ambiguous. The germline gives CDR1 SGHTA, CDR2 FQGNSA. The CDR3 consists of 12 residues. V was cut by 4 bases and J by 12 bases, with 13 bases left in between. In DNA form, the CDR3 reads TGTGCCAGCAGCTCCTCCGGTGGTGGGCAGTTCTTC. Translating it yields CASSSSGGGQFF.

This clonotype has a count of ten or more. This chain connects TRBV20-1 to TRBJ2-1; 13 positions agree with TRBD2. Losses at the gene ends were 5 bases for V and 6 bases for J; bases not matched to a gene: 13. Germline V lookup: CDR1 DFQATT, CDR2 SNEGSKA (reference sequence). The CDR3 covers 17 residues. The CDR3 is CSALRWTSGSSPNEQFF. CDR3 DNA: TGCAGTGCTCTAAGGTGGACTAGCGGGAGTTCACCCAATGAGCAGTTCTTC.

This clonotype is a singleton in its sample. The genes are TRBV25-1 and TRBJ2-1; 9 bases are shared with TRBD1. The CDR3 totals 15 residues. Germline V CDR1 and CDR2: MGHDK, SYGVNS. With 3 bases clipped from V and 2 bases from J, the junction kept 2 bases outside the gene matches. The DNA for the CDR3 is TGTGCCAGCAGTGAGGGACAGGGCACCTACAATGAGCAGTTCTTC. It encodes CASSEGQGTYNEQFF.

The chain carries TRBV4-1 and TRBJ2-5, with D maybe TRBD2 (6 bases). Trimming cost V 0 bases and J 4 bases, with 12 bases left between them. The germline V gene encodes CDR1 MGHRA and CDR2 YSYEKL. The CDR3 is 15 amino acids. The CDR3 loop is CASSQEGGWGETQYF. In nucleotides, the CDR3 is TGCGCCAGCAGCCAAGAGGGAGGTTGGGGAGAGACCCAGTACTTC.

This clonotype was counted between two and nine times. The rearrangement uses TRBV7-2 and TRBJ2-5; D is unresolved. V lost 2 bases, J lost 7 bases, and 8 bases lay in between. The CDR3 contains 12 residues. Germline CDR1 reads SGHTA; CDR2 reads FQGNSA. The DNA for the CDR3 is TGTGCCAGCAGCTTACCCGGCGGGACCCAGTACTTC. This sequence encodes CASSLPGGTQYF. The whole variable domain, remainder taken from reference TRBV7-2 and TRBJ2-5, is GAGVSQSPSNKVTEKGKDVELRCDPISGHTALYWYRQSLGQGLEFLIYFQGNSAPDKSGLPSDRFSAERTGGSVSTLTIQRTQQEDSAVYLCASSLPGGTQYFGPGTRLLVL.

Concerning this clonotype: An end of the junction does not agree with germline; a read error may underlie this. V is TRBV7-7 and J is TRBJ2-5, with D hard to call. This CDR3 has 16 residues. The germline V gene encodes CDR1 SSHAT and CDR2 FNYEAQ (reference sequence). The CDR3 sequence: CASSPGRVGSQETQYF. Written as DNA, the CDR3 is TGTGCTAGCAGCCCCGGCCGTGTGGGCTCACAAGAGACCCAGTACTTC.

The chain couples TRBV20-1 to TRBJ2-1; 10 bases are shared with TRBD1. The CDR3 runs to 14 residues. With V trimmed by 3 bases and J by 6 bases, 5 bases remained unmatched. Germline V gene lookup returns CDR1 DFQATT and CDR2 SNEGSKA (reference sequence). The CDR3 is CSASSTGGLNEQFF. The CDR3 region has the DNA TGCAGTGCTAGCTCGACAGGGGGCCTCAATGAGCAGTTCTTC.

This clonotype was recorded many times. The chain joins TRBV11-2 to TRBJ1-1, with a weak D call TRBD1 (6 bases). The CDR3 spans 14 residues. V lost 5 bases to trimming and J lost 4 bases, with 14 bases between them. In germline, CDR1 is SGHAT, CDR2 FQNNGV. CDR3 nucleotides: TGTGCCAGCAGCCAGCAGGGAGGGGGCACTGAAGCTTTCTTT. Translating it yields CASSQQGGGTEAFF.

V is TRBV7-1 and J is TRBJ1-1, with 9 bases matching TRBD1. TRBV7-1 is recorded as an ORF, its role being uncertain. The CDR3 extends over 15 amino acids. The J segment lost 7 bases and the V segment lost 3 bases, leaving 9 bases of the junction unmatched. This chain's CDR3 is CASSSGTGRGDEAFF. CDR3 sequence (DNA): TGTGCCAGCAGCTCCGGGACAGGGAGGGGAGATGAAGCTTTCTTT.